These 29 T cell receptor beta chains originate from one sample sequenced in a study of blood T cell repertoires in COVID-19 (dated by TCRdb to the early 2020s). Library prep was done by the immunoSEQ multiplex PCR assay. TCRdb provides this immuneACCESS table in a form limited to in-frame rearrangements. Some clones are lacking; in checked studies, under half of them reflect an unresolved V gene, and why the rest are absent is not known. The table for this sample lists some 340,000 clones; 85% to 95% of them were counted only once. The ten largest clones add up to roughly 3.6% of the sample. The source material was PBMCs or T cells enriched from blood (not recorded which). These TCRs come from a woman in her twenties or thirties who had been exposed to COVID-19.

This clone was observed a single time. The chain links TRBV5-1 to TRBJ1-2; D remains unclear. CDR3 size: 13 residues. Germline V gene sequence: CDR1 SGHRS, CDR2 YFSETQ. Trimming pared 0 bases from V and 6 bases from J, leaving 9 bases between. In DNA, the CDR3 is TGCGCCAGCAGCTTGGTGAGTGGTGATGGCTACACCTTC. Its translation is CASSLVSGDGYTF.

V and J are TRBV5-8 and TRBJ2-2, with D tentatively TRBD1 (5 bases). From germline, CDR1 is SGHTS and CDR2 YDEGEE. The CDR3 contains 14 residues. V gave up 3 bases and J gave up 6 bases, with 12 bases separating them. The CDR3 DNA is TGTGCCAGCAGCTCGGTGACAGTCCCCGGGGAGCTGTTTTTT. Its protein product is CASSSVTVPGELFF.

The chain couples TRBV6-5 to TRBJ2-7; 7 bases fit TRBD1. The length of the CDR3 is 12 residues. With V trimmed by 8 bases and J by 3 bases, 4 bases remained unmatched. In germline, CDR1 is MNHEY, CDR2 SVGAGI. CDR3 nucleotides: TGTGCCAGCGTCGCAGGGGGCTACGAGCAGTACTTC. Translation gives CASVAGGYEQYF.

The V and J genes are TRBV19 and TRBJ2-7; D is undetermined. The V and J ends lost 0 bases and 7 bases respectively, with 7 bases between them. The CDR3 length is 12 residues. Germline assignment: CDR1 LNHDA and CDR2 SQIVND (reference sequence). CDR3 in amino acids: CASSIDNREQYF. In nucleotides, the CDR3 is TGTGCCAGTAGTATAGATAACAGAGAGCAGTACTTC.

V is TRBV18 and J is TRBJ2-2, with 11 bases aligning to TRBD2. This CDR3 is built from 17 residues. Germline V gives CDR1 KGHSH, CDR2 LQKENI. The trim removed 3 bases at V and 0 bases at J, leaving 3 bases unmatched. The CDR3 protein is CASSPPTSGTNTGELFF. Written as DNA, the CDR3 is TGTGCCAGCTCACCCCCGACTAGCGGGACGAACACCGGGGAGCTGTTTTTT.

The chain couples TRBV20-1 to TRBJ1-1; maybe TRBD1 (5 bases). V was shortened by 3 bases and J by 4 bases, with 12 bases between the two germline ends. This CDR3 is built from 13 residues. The germline gives CDR1 DFQATT, CDR2 SNEGSKA (reference sequence). CDR3 nucleotides: TGCAGTGCTAGTCGCGGGGCGCCCACTGAAGCTTTCTTT. Its protein product is CSASRGAPTEAFF.

The genes are TRBV6-5 and TRBJ1-6; 7 nucleotides match TRBD1. Germline CDR1 reads MNHEY; CDR2 reads SVGAGI. The CDR3 consists of 15 residues. The junction had 3 bases not matched to a gene; V was cut back by 2 bases and J by 5 bases. CDR3 sequence: CASSYVRGNNSPLHF. The DNA of the CDR3 is TGTGCCAGCAGTTACGTCAGGGGGAATAATTCACCCCTCCACTTT.

This chain uses TRBV25-1 with TRBJ1-4; perhaps TRBD1 as D (6 bases). CDR3 size: 13 residues. V gave up 6 bases and J gave up 8 bases, with 13 bases separating them. Germline loops: CDR1 MGHDK, CDR2 SYGVNS. CDR3 DNA: TGTGCCAGCAGCTTGACAGGTCAGGAAAAACTGTTTTTT. This codes for CASSLTGQEKLFF.

This clone was recorded once. This chain joins TRBV5-1 and TRBJ2-7, with 8 nucleotides matching TRBD1. The ends lost 3 bases at V and 0 bases at J; junction bases unmatched: 5. The germline gives CDR1 SGHRS, CDR2 YFSETQ. The CDR3 runs to 15 residues. The CDR3 bases are TGCGCCAGCAGCTCCAAGACAGGGGTCTCCTACGAGCAGTACTTC. This gives the protein CASSSKTGVSYEQYF.

This chain links TRBV5-1 with TRBJ2-2; weak D call: TRBD1 (5 bases). Trimming took 0 bases from V and 4 from J, leaving 13 bases between them. CDR3 length: 16 residues. Germline V gene sequence: CDR1 SGHRS, CDR2 YFSETQ. The CDR3 loop reads CASSLEGQGGTGELFF. In nucleotides, the CDR3 is TGCGCCAGCAGCTTGGAGGGGCAGGGTGGCACCGGGGAGCTGTTTTTT.

The rearrangement uses TRBV4-1 and TRBJ1-5, with D perhaps matching TRBD1 (6 bases). V lost 7 bases to trimming and J lost 2 bases, with 9 bases between them. Germline V CDR1 and CDR2: MGHRA, YSYEKL. This CDR3 spans 13 amino acids. The CDR3 DNA reads as TGCGCCAGCAATGCAGGGGGCAATCAGCCCCAGCATTTT. Translating gives CASNAGGNQPQHF.

The chain couples TRBV7-3 to TRBJ2-1; 7 nucleotides match TRBD1. V lost 3 bases to trimming and J lost 10 bases; unmatched junction nucleotides: 6. This CDR3 spans 13 amino acids. Per the germline V gene, CDR1 is SGHTA and CDR2 is FQGTGA. The CDR3 loop is CASSFDRESEQFF. CDR3 nucleotide sequence: TGTGCCAGCAGCTTCGACAGGGAGTCCGAGCAGTTCTTC.

The CDR3 region is CASSYSAEMNTEAFF. The CDR3 bases are TGTGCCAGCAGTTACTCGGCGGAAATGAACACTGAAGCTTTCTTT. J is TRBJ1-1 and V is TRBV6-5; D unclear. CDR1 is MNHEY, CDR2 SVGAGI, per germline. The germline V and J ends were trimmed by 0 bases and 0 bases, with 8 bases remaining between them. The length of the CDR3 is 15 residues.

The genes are TRBV11-2 and TRBJ2-5; the match to TRBD1 covers 9 bases. From germline, CDR1 is SGHAT and CDR2 FQNNGV. The CDR3 covers 14 residues. V shed 5 bases, J shed 5 bases, and the junction held 6 bases outside the gene matches. The CDR3 region is CASSATGGRETQYF. The DNA of the CDR3 is TGTGCCAGCAGCGCTACAGGGGGCCGGGAGACCCAGTACTTC. The whole variable domain, filled in from reference TRBV11-2 and TRBJ2-5, reads EAGVAQSPRYKIIEKRQSVAFWCNPISGHATLYWYQQILGQGPKLLIQFQNNGVVDDSQLPKDRFSAERLKGVDSTLKIQPAKLEDSAVYLCASSATGGRETQYFGPGTRLLVL.

The CDR3 DNA follows: TGTGCCAGCAGCCCCTCCCTCTCTGGGGCCAACGTCCTGACTTTC. It encodes CASSPSLSGANVLTF. The chain has TRBV7-2 and TRBJ2-6; D remains unclear. The CDR3 spans 15 residues. The V end lost 5 bases, the J end lost 0 bases, and 8 bases lay between the germline ends. Germline V gene data show CDR1 as SGHTA and CDR2 as FQGNSA.

The CDR3 DNA is TGTGCCAGTAGTCCTCGCCACGGAGGAGATACGCAGTATTTT. This encodes CASSPRHGGDTQYF. V usage is TRBV19 and J usage is TRBJ2-3, with a possible D match to TRBD2 (5 bases). From germline, CDR1 is LNHDA and CDR2 SQIVND (reference sequence). Trimming took 5 bases from V and 5 from J, leaving 14 bases between them. The CDR3 loop spans 14 amino acids.

The chain recombines TRBV10-2 with TRBJ1-2; D gene unclear. V lost 11 bases and J 3 bases, leaving 16 bases between the germline ends. CDR3 size: 13 residues. The germline V gene has CDR1 WSHSY and CDR2 SAAADI. In nucleotides, the CDR3 is TGCGCCTCCAAAAACCCCGGGGACTATGGCTACACCTTC. As protein: CASKNPGDYGYTF.

The gene calls are TRBV9 and TRBJ1-2; D perhaps matches TRBD1 (5 bases). This CDR3 has 15 residues. CDR1 is SGDLS and CDR2 is YYNGEE in the germline V gene. The V end lost 2 bases, the J end lost 4 bases, and 15 bases lay between the germline ends. The CDR3 spells CASSVGRGEGYGYTF. CDR3 DNA sequence: TGTGCCAGCAGCGTCGGTCGGGGGGAGGGCTATGGCTACACCTTC.

The CDR3 sequence: CAISVGTADYGYTF. CDR3 sequence (DNA): TGTGCCATCAGTGTGGGGACAGCGGACTATGGCTACACCTTC. This sequence joins TRBV10-3 and TRBJ1-2, with 7 bases aligning to TRBD1. The CDR3 runs to 14 residues. Per the germline V gene, CDR1 is ENHRY and CDR2 is SYGVKD. V gave up 4 bases and J gave up 3 bases; unmatched junction bases: 5.

The chain carries TRBV6-5 and TRBJ2-7; 7 bases agree with TRBD1. The CDR3 is 14 residues long. The J segment lost 0 bases and the V segment lost 6 bases, leaving 5 bases of the junction unmatched. Germline V gene data show CDR1 as MNHEY and CDR2 as SVGAGI. The DNA for the CDR3 is TGTGCCAGCAGACCGACAGGGAGCTCCTACGAGCAGTACTTC. This sequence encodes CASRPTGSSYEQYF.

For the CDR3, the DNA is TGTGCCAGCAGTGAGCGGGGGGGCACAGATACGCAGTATTTT. Protein: CASSERGGTDTQYF. The chain combines TRBV6-1 with TRBJ2-3; 8 nucleotides line up with TRBD2. The CDR3 loop spans 14 amino acids. The V and J ends lost 3 bases and 1 base, in that order; junction bases with no gene match: 0. Looked up from germline, CDR1 is MNHNS and CDR2 is SASEGT.

The V and J genes are TRBV7-2 and TRBJ1-3; 7 bases agree with TRBD1. With V trimmed by 7 bases and J by 0 bases, 15 bases remained unmatched. Germline-derived CDR1 and CDR2 are SGHTA and FQGNSA. The CDR3 contains 18 residues. The CDR3 DNA is TGTGCCAGCACCAAGGGAAGGGGACAGTTGAGCTCTGGAAACACCATATATTTT. This sequence encodes CASTKGRGQLSSGNTIYF.

This clone was observed a few times. The rearrangement uses TRBV3-1 (or the pseudogene TRBV3-2) and TRBJ1-5, with TRBD1 identical over 11 bases. The CDR3 runs 16 residues. Germline loops: CDR1 LGHDT, CDR2 YNNKEL (reference sequence). V dropped 1 base and J dropped 3; count of bases not matched to a gene: 2. CDR3 in DNA: TGTGCCAGCAGCCAAGGGGACAGGGGGGACAATCAGCCCCAGCATTTT. Translation: CASSQGDRGDNQPQHF.

The chain employs TRBV5-4 and TRBJ2-3, with a possible D match to TRBD2 (5 bases). In germline, CDR1 is SGHNT, CDR2 YYREEE (reference sequence). This CDR3 comprises 16 residues. V shed 0 bases and J shed 12 bases, with 23 bases lying between them. In DNA form, the CDR3 reads TGTGCCAGCAGCTTGGCCGGGTCGGCTAGCTTACTACTACAGTATTTT. Protein product: CASSLAGSASLLLQYF.

This rearrangement joins TRBV20-1 to TRBJ2-7, with D possibly TRBD2 on 5 matching bases. Germline CDR1 reads DFQATT; CDR2 reads SNEGSKA (reference sequence). This CDR3 has 13 amino acids. V was pared by 3 bases and J by 3 bases, with 12 bases between. The CDR3 sequence: CSASGLSNYEQYF. DNA of the CDR3: TGCAGTGCTAGTGGACTCAGTAACTACGAGCAGTACTTC.

The rearrangement joins TRBV6-2 or TRBV6-3 to TRBJ2-7; 9 positions match TRBD2. CDR1 and CDR2 (germline): MNHEY, SVGEGT. The CDR3 spans 17 residues. Trimming at V came to 4 bases and at J to 6 bases, leaving 16 bases not matched to a gene. For the CDR3, the DNA is TGTGCCAGCAGTTGGAAGAGCGGGGGGTCCCGAAACGGCGAGCAGTACTTC. This encodes CASSWKSGGSRNGEQYF.

Comment on this clone: Other DNA sequences from this sample encode an identical CDR3 as well. V and J are TRBV18 and TRBJ1-5; no reliable D call. Trimming pared 2 bases from V and 2 bases from J, leaving 4 bases between. CDR1 KGHSH and CDR2 LQKENI come from the germline V gene. The CDR3 contains 13 residues. The CDR3 sequence: CASSPAGNQPQHF. The DNA of the CDR3 is TGTGCCAGCTCACCAGCGGGCAATCAGCCCCAGCATTTT. Supplemented by reference TRBV18 and TRBJ1-5, the full variable domain reads NAGVMQNPRHLVRRRGQEARLRCSPMKGHSHVYWYRQLPEEGLKFMVYLQKENIIDESGMPKERFSAEFPKEGPSILRIQQVVRGDSAAYFCASSPAGNQPQHFGDGTRLSIL.

The genes are TRBV7-2 and TRBJ2-7; D is perhaps TRBD2 (6 bases). The V gene lost 5 bases and the J gene lost 3 bases, with 17 bases spanning the gap. In germline, CDR1 is SGHTA, CDR2 FQGNSA. The CDR3 extends over 15 amino acids. The CDR3 nucleotides read TGTGCCAGCAGCCGGGGGTGGTCTCGGGACTACGAGCAGTACTTC. Its protein product is CASSRGWSRDYEQYF. The variable domain in full, with the rest retrieved from reference TRBV7-2 and TRBJ2-7, is GAGVSQSPSNKVTEKGKDVELRCDPISGHTALYWYRQSLGQGLEFLIYFQGNSAPDKSGLPSDRFSAERTGGSVSTLTIQRTQQEDSAVYLCASSRGWSRDYEQYFGPGTRLTVT.

This chain connects TRBV6-5 to TRBJ1-1; 8 nucleotides align to TRBD1. The CDR3 is 13 residues long. Germline V CDR1 and CDR2: MNHEY, SVGAGI. V lost 7 bases and J lost 1; bases outside the gene matches: 2. The CDR3 loop reads CASMGQANTEAFF. The CDR3, as DNA: TGTGCCAGCATGGGACAGGCGAACACTGAAGCTTTCTTT.